Listed below are T cell receptor beta chains from one sample, sequenced in a study of blood T cell repertoires in COVID-19. The protocol was immunoSEQ multiplex PCR, while the TCRdb copy is restricted to in-frame clones and leaves out a portion. The data contain around 78,000 clones, about 92% of them singletons. Sequenced: peripheral blood. These receptors were obtained from a woman between 45 and 65 years old in a cohort sampled during active COVID-19. The CDR3 runs from the conserved cysteine through the conserved F or W. The order of the fields is CDR3 protein, CDR3 DNA, J gene, D gene, V gene, clone size. The D gene is left open where the match is weak. Size values are once, few and many counts, or a class for expanded clones, and some rows have none.

CDR3 protein: CASILDGSNQPQHF
CDR3 DNA: TGTGCCAGCATCCTAGACGGTAGCAATCAGCCCCAGCATTTT
J gene: TRBJ1-5
D gene: .
V gene: TRBV6-5
clone size: .

CDR3 protein: CASSPTSGDFETQYF
CDR3 DNA: TGTGCCAGCAGCCCCACTAGCGGGGACTTTGAGACCCAGTACTTC
J gene: TRBJ2-5
D gene: TRBD2
V gene: TRBV3-1/TRBV3-2
clone size: few

CDR3 protein: CASSEFSSSYNEQFF
CDR3 DNA: TGTGCCAGCAGTGAGTTTTCGAGCTCCTACAATGAGCAGTTCTTC
J gene: TRBJ2-1
D gene: .
V gene: TRBV2
clone size: .

CDR3 protein: CASSPTGEAYGYTF
CDR3 DNA: TGTGCCAGCAGCCCGACAGGGGAAGCGTATGGCTACACCTTC
J gene: TRBJ1-2
D gene: TRBD1
V gene: TRBV6-4
clone size: .

CDR3 protein: CASTAEGANVLTF
CDR3 DNA: TGTGCCAGCACTGCGGAGGGGGCCAACGTCCTGACTTTC
J gene: TRBJ2-6
D gene: .
V gene: TRBV2
clone size: .

CDR3 protein: CASSPRGGVYGYTF
CDR3 DNA: TGTGCCAGCAGCCCCAGGGGAGGGGTCTATGGCTACACCTTC
J gene: TRBJ1-2
D gene: .
V gene: TRBV9
clone size: .

CDR3 protein: CSVSSGKNEKLFF
CDR3 DNA: TGCAGCGTTTCATCAGGGAAGAATGAAAAACTGTTTTTT
J gene: TRBJ1-4
D gene: .
V gene: TRBV29-1
clone size: .

CDR3 protein: CAWGGYEQYF
CDR3 DNA: TGTGCCTGGGGCGGCTACGAGCAGTACTTC
J gene: TRBJ2-7
D gene: .
V gene: TRBV30
clone size: .

CDR3 protein: CASSEMAGGTHEQFF
CDR3 DNA: TGTGCCAGCAGTGAAATGGCAGGGGGTACCCATGAGCAGTTCTTC
J gene: TRBJ2-1
D gene: TRBD1
V gene: TRBV2
clone size: .

CDR3 protein: CALSAGQGPSEQYF
CDR3 DNA: TGTGCCCTCTCAGCCGGACAGGGTCCTTCCGAGCAGTACTTC
J gene: TRBJ2-7
D gene: TRBD1
V gene: TRBV30
clone size: few

CDR3 protein: CASSPLGTSGSYEQYF
CDR3 DNA: TGTGCCAGCTCACCCCTTGGGACTAGCGGGAGCTACGAGCAGTACTTC
J gene: TRBJ2-7
D gene: TRBD2
V gene: TRBV18
clone size: .

CDR3 protein: CASSLTVEAFF
CDR3 DNA: TGTGCCAGCAGTTTGACAGTTGAAGCTTTCTTT
J gene: TRBJ1-1
D gene: .
V gene: TRBV12-3/TRBV12-4
clone size: .

CDR3 protein: CASSVDPPEALSSGNTIYF
CDR3 DNA: TGTGCCAGCAGCGTAGACCCTCCCGAGGCCCTTAGTTCCGGAAACACCATATATTTT
J gene: TRBJ1-3
D gene: .
V gene: TRBV9
clone size: once

CDR3 protein: CASSYSLAGAYNEQFF
CDR3 DNA: TGTGCCAGCAGTTACTCGCTAGCGGGAGCCTACAATGAGCAGTTCTTC
J gene: TRBJ2-1
D gene: TRBD2
V gene: TRBV6-5
clone size: once

CDR3 protein: CASSFEGQDGYTF
CDR3 DNA: TGTGCCAGCAGCTTCGAGGGACAGGATGGCTACACCTTC
J gene: TRBJ1-2
D gene: TRBD1
V gene: TRBV7-9
clone size: .

CDR3 protein: CASSLGQGGSEQFF
CDR3 DNA: TGTGCCAGCAGCCTCGGACAGGGTGGGAGTGAGCAGTTCTTC
J gene: TRBJ2-1
D gene: TRBD1
V gene: TRBV7-8
clone size: .

CDR3 protein: CASSLSSSTDTQYF
CDR3 DNA: TGTGCCAGCAGCCTTAGCAGTAGCACAGATACGCAGTATTTT
J gene: TRBJ2-3
D gene: .
V gene: TRBV7-9
clone size: .

CDR3 protein: CASSPRTERVRPNYGYTF
CDR3 DNA: TGTGCCAGCAGCCCAAGAACGGAGCGGGTAAGACCTAACTATGGCTACACCTTC
J gene: TRBJ1-2
D gene: .
V gene: TRBV3-1/TRBV3-2
clone size: .

CDR3 protein: CASSPRGLGDEQYF
CDR3 DNA: TGTGCCAGCAGTCCCAGGGGTCTTGGGGACGAGCAGTACTTC
J gene: TRBJ2-7
D gene: .
V gene: TRBV6-5
clone size: .

CDR3 protein: CASSLAGGHSYEQYF
CDR3 DNA: TGTGCCAGCAGCTTGGCGGGGGGACACAGCTACGAGCAGTACTTC
J gene: TRBJ2-7
D gene: .
V gene: TRBV5-6
clone size: .

CDR3 protein: CASSSGTVLPNTEAFF
CDR3 DNA: TGTGCCAGCAGTTCCGGGACAGTCCTCCCCAACACTGAAGCTTTCTTT
J gene: TRBJ1-1
D gene: TRBD1
V gene: TRBV28
clone size: .

CDR3 protein: CASSLDRNTEAFF
CDR3 DNA: TGCGCCAGCAGCCTGGACAGAAACACTGAAGCTTTCTTT
J gene: TRBJ1-1
D gene: .
V gene: TRBV5-1
clone size: .

CDR3 protein: CASGGAQTDTQYF
CDR3 DNA: TGCGCCAGCGGAGGAGCGCAAACAGATACGCAGTATTTT
J gene: TRBJ2-3
D gene: .
V gene: TRBV5-1
clone size: .

CDR3 protein: CASSVGQNYGYTF
CDR3 DNA: TGTGCCAGCAGCGTAGGCCAGAACTATGGCTACACCTTC
J gene: TRBJ1-2
D gene: .
V gene: TRBV9
clone size: .

CDR3 protein: CATSDAGGGADTQYF
CDR3 DNA: TGTGCCACCAGTGACGCCGGCGGGGGGGCAGATACGCAGTATTTT
J gene: TRBJ2-3
D gene: TRBD2
V gene: TRBV24-1
clone size: .

CDR3 protein: CASSQGGDTQYF
CDR3 DNA: TGTGCCAGCAGTCAAGGCGGGGATACGCAGTATTTT
J gene: TRBJ2-3
D gene: .
V gene: TRBV6-2/TRBV6-3
clone size: .

CDR3 protein: CASSRQGLYGYTF
CDR3 DNA: TGTGCCAGCAGCCGACAGGGACTCTATGGCTACACCTTC
J gene: TRBJ1-2
D gene: TRBD1
V gene: TRBV27
clone size: .

CDR3 protein: CASSQDWGTGSGYTF
CDR3 DNA: TGCGCCAGCAGCCAAGATTGGGGGACAGGGAGTGGCTACACCTTC
J gene: TRBJ1-2
D gene: TRBD1
V gene: TRBV4-1
clone size: .

CDR3 protein: CASSPGTGGKSYNEQFF
CDR3 DNA: TGTGCCAGCTCACCGGGGACAGGGGGAAAGTCCTACAATGAGCAGTTCTTC
J gene: TRBJ2-1
D gene: TRBD1
V gene: TRBV18
clone size: .

CDR3 protein: CASRSAPSGNEQFF
CDR3 DNA: TGTGCCAGTAGGTCTGCCCCTAGCGGAAATGAGCAGTTCTTC
J gene: TRBJ2-1
D gene: TRBD2
V gene: TRBV19
clone size: .

CDR3 protein: CASRHSGTSGRNEQFF
CDR3 DNA: TGTGCCAGCAGACACTCCGGGACTAGCGGCCGCAATGAGCAGTTCTTC
J gene: TRBJ2-1
D gene: TRBD2
V gene: TRBV7-3
clone size: .

CDR3 protein: CASSFRRHHYGYTF
CDR3 DNA: TGTGCCAGCAGCTTCCGCCGACATCACTATGGCTACACCTTC
J gene: TRBJ1-2
D gene: .
V gene: TRBV21-1
clone size: .

CDR3 protein: CASSTSGTGGDEQYF
CDR3 DNA: TGCGCCAGCAGCACCTCCGGGACAGGGGGCGACGAGCAGTACTTC
J gene: TRBJ2-7
D gene: TRBD1
V gene: TRBV5-1
clone size: once

CDR3 protein: CASSPGQGLNTEAFF
CDR3 DNA: TGCGCCAGCAGCCCAGGACAGGGATTGAACACTGAAGCTTTCTTT
J gene: TRBJ1-1
D gene: TRBD1
V gene: TRBV5-1
clone size: few

CDR3 protein: CASSAQGNGYEQYF
CDR3 DNA: TGTGCCAGCAGCGCACAGGGGAACGGCTACGAGCAGTACTTC
J gene: TRBJ2-7
D gene: TRBD1
V gene: TRBV9
clone size: .